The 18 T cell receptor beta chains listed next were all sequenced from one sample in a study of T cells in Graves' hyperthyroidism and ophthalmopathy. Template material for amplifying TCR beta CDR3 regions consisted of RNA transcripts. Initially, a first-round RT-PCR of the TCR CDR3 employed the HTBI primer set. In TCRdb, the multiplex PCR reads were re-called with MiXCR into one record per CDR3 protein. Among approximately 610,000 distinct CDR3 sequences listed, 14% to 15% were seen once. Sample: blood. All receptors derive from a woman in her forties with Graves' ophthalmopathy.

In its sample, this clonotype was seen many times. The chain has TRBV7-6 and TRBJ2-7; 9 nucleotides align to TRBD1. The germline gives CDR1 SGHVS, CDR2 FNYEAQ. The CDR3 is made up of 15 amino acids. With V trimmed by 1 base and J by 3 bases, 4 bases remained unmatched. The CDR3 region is CASSLGTGGGYEQYF. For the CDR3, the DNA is TGTGCCAGCAGCTTAGGAACAGGGGGCGGCTACGAGCAGTACTTC.

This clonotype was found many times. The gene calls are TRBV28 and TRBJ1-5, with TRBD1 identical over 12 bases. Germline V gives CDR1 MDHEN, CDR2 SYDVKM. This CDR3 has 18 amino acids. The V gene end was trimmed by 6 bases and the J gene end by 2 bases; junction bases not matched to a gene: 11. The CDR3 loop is CASSSRDRGRSGNQPQHF. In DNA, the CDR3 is TGTGCCAGCAGCTCTCGGGACAGGGGGCGATCTGGCAATCAGCCCCAGCATTTT.

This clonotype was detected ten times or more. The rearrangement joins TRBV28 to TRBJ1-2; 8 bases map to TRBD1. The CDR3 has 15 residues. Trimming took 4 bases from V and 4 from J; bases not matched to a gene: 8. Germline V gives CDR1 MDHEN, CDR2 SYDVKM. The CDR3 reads CASSSGTGRIYGYTF. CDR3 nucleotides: TGTGCCAGCAGTTCAGGGACAGGACGAATCTATGGCTACACCTTC.

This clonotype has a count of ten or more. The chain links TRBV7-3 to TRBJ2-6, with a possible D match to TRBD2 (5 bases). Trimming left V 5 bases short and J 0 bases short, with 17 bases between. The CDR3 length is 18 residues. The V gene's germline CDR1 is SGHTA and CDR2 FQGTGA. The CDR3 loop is CASSPPGKGPSGANVLTF. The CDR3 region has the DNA TGTGCCAGCAGCCCCCCGGGGAAAGGTCCCTCTGGGGCCAACGTCCTGACTTTC. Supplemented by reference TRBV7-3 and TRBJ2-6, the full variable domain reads GAGVSQTPSNKVTEKGKYVELRCDPISGHTALYWYRQSLGQGPEFLIYFQGTGAADDSGLPNDRFFAVRPEGSVSTLKIQRTERGDSAVYLCASSPPGKGPSGANVLTFGAGSRLTVL.

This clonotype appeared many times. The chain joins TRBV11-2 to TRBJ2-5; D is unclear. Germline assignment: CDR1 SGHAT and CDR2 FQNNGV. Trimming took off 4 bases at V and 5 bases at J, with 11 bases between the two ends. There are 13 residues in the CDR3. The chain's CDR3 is CASSSPGEETQYF. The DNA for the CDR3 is TGTGCCAGCAGCTCTCCCGGCGAGGAGACCCAGTACTTC.

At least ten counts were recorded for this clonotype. The CDR3 DNA sequence: TGTGCCTGGGGGTGGCAGGGGGGCAGCTATGGCTACACCTTC. This codes for CAWGWQGGSYGYTF. The chain carries TRBV30 and TRBJ1-2; TRBD1 matches at 7 bases. The germline CDR1 and CDR2 sequences are GTSNPN and SVGIG (reference sequence). The CDR3 runs 14 residues. V shed 5 bases, J shed 4 bases, and the junction held 10 bases outside the gene matches. Full variable domain (remainder filled in from reference TRBV30 and TRBJ1-2): SQTIHQWPATLVQPVGSPLSLECTVEGTSNPNLYWYRQAAGRGLQLLFYSVGIGQISSEVPQNLSASRPQDRQFILSSKKLLLSDSGFYLCAWGWQGGSYGYTFGSGTRLTVV.

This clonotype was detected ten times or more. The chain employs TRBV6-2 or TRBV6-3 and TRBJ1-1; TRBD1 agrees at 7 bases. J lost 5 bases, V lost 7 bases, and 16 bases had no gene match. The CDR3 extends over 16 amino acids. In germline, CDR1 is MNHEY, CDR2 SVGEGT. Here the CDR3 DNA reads TGTGCCAGCACCCCCTGGACAGGTGGCCGTAGGACTGAAGCTTTCTTT. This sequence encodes CASTPWTGGRRTEAFF.

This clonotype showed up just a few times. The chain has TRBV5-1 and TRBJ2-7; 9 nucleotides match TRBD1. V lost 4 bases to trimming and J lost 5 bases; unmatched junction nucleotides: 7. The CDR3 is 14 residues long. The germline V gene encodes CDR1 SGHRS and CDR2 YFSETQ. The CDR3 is CASSLIQGANEQYF. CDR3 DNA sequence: TGCGCCAGCAGCCTCATACAGGGGGCGAACGAGCAGTACTTC.

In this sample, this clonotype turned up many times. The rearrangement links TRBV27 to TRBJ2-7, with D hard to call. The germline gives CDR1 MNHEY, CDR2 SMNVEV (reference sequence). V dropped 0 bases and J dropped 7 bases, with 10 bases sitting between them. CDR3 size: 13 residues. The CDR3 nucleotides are TGTGCCAGCAGTTTATCTGTTGTCGGAGAGCAGTACTTC. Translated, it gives CASSLSVVGEQYF.

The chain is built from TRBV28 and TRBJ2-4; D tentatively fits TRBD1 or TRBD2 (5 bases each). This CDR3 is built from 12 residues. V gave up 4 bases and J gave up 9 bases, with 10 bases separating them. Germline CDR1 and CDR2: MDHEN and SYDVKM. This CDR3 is CASSYTGTIQYF. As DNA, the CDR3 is TGTGCCAGCAGTTATACGGGGACCATTCAGTACTTC.

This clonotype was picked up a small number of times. The CDR3 reads CASSQDLGTVRAEANVLTF. The CDR3 region has the DNA TGTGCCAGCAGCCAAGATCTTGGGACAGTGCGGGCGGAGGCCAACGTCCTGACTTTC. J is TRBJ2-6 and V is TRBV3-1, with TRBD1 matching 7 bases. CDR3 length: 19 residues. Germline CDR1 reads LGHDT; CDR2 reads YNNKEL (reference sequence). Trimming removed 0 bases from V and 6 bases from J; junction bases left unmatched: 14.

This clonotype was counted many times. The CDR3 protein is CSAIRGTGVYGYTF. In DNA, the CDR3 is TGCAGCGCGATTCGGGGGACCGGAGTCTATGGCTACACCTTC. V gene TRBV20-1 combines with J gene TRBJ1-2; D is possibly TRBD1 (5 bases). The CDR3 has 14 residues. Germline values: CDR1 DFQATT, CDR2 SNEGSKA (reference sequence).

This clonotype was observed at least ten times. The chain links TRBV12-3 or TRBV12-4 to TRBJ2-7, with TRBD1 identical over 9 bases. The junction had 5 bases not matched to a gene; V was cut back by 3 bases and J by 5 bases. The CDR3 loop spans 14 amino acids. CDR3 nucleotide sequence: TGTGCCAGCAGTTTTGGGACAGGGATCAACGAGCAGTACTTC. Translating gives CASSFGTGINEQYF.

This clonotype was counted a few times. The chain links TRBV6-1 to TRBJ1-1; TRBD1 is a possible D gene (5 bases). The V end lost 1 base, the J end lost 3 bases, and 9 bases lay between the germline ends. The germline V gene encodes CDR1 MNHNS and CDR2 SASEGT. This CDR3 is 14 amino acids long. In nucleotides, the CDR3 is TGTGCCAGCAGTGAAGAGCAGGGTTACACTGAAGCTTTCTTT. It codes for CASSEEQGYTEAFF.

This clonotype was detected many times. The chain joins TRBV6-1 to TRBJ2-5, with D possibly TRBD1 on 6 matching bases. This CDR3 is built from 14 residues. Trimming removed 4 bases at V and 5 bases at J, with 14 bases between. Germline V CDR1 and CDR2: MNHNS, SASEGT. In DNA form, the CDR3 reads TGTGCCAGCAGTGGGGGACAATGGCAGGAGACCCAGTACTTC. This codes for CASSGGQWQETQYF.

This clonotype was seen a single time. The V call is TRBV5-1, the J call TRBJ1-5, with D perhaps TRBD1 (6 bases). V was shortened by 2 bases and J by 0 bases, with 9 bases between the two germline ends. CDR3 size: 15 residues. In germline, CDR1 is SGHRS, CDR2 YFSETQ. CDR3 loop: CASSLQGLSNQPQHF. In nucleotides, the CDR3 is TGCGCCAGCAGCTTACAGGGCCTTAGCAATCAGCCCCAGCATTTT.

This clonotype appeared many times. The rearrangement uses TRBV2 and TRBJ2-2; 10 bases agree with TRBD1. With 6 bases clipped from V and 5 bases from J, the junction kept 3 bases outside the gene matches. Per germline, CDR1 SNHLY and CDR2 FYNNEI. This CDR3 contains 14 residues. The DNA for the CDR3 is TGTGCCAGCAGCGACAGGGGGCGAACCGGGGAGCTGTTTTTT. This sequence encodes CASSDRGRTGELFF.

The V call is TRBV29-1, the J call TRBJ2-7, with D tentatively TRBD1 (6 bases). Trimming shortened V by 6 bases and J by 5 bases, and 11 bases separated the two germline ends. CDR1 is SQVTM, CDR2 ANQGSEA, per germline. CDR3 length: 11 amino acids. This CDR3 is CSVAQGHEQYF. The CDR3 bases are TGCAGCGTAGCACAGGGCCACGAGCAGTACTTC.